This T cell receptor (beta chain) was retrieved from a study of cytomegalovirus exposure and HLA in healthy donors. Background on the study: The roughly 120 million unique TCR beta sequences, from about 170 million T cells, were found by an earlier analysis. Study-wide results and caveats: Published work reported that the classifier diagnosed cytomegalovirus status with high specificity and sensitivity. A few CMV-associated chains were confirmed in vitro to be specific for CMV antigens. A later analysis reportedly found fewer N-insertions in an Asian-associated ancestry cluster than the approximately 700-donor mean.

As to this clone: What it recognizes is unknown.

The PCR had 60 Vbeta and 13 Jbeta primers. TCRdb keeps only in-frame clones here, not all; method: immunoSEQ multiplex PCR. Recorded for this sample: about 200,000 clones. Germline loops: CDR1 MDHEN, CDR2 SYDVKM. This CDR3 has 14 residues. Trimming left V 4 bases short and J 12 bases short, with 16 bases between. The chain couples TRBV28 to TRBJ1-6; D is uncertain. Material: PBMCs. The TCR was taken from a boy younger than 18 in good health and CMV-seronegative. The CDR3 nucleotides are TGTGCCAGCAGTTCCCCCACGGGTCCACTACCCCTCCACTTT. It yields the protein CASSSPTGPLPLHF. The variable domain in full, completed from reference TRBV28 and TRBJ1-6, reads DVKVTQSSRYLVKRTGEKVFLECVQDMDHENMFWYRQDPGLGLRLIYFSYDVKMKEKGDIPEGYSVSREKKERFSLILESASTNQTSMYLCASSSPTGPLPLHFGNGTRLTVT.